The text below deals with one T cell receptor (beta chain). These data are taken from a study of OX40 agonist ivuxolimab in advanced cancers. The wider study: Patients were treated with ivuxolimab, an agonistic anti-OX40 (CD134) antibody.

Germline CDR1 SGHTA, CDR2 FQGTGA. This CDR3 contains 15 residues. V was cut by 3 bases and J by 0 bases, with 9 bases left in between. Clones were read by immunoSEQ multiplex PCR, and TCRdb kept only the in-frame ones, dropping some. Of more than 60,000 clones listed, less than 85% are singletons. The source of this sequence is an adult with an advanced solid tumor such as melanoma, head and neck, liver or kidney cancer. This sample comprised CD4+ or CD8+ T cells sorted from blood, obtained in a trial of the OX40 agonist ivuxolimab. The rearrangement links TRBV7-3 to TRBJ2-1; no definite D call. CDR3 amino acids: CASSFQPSSYNEQFF. In DNA form, the CDR3 reads TGTGCCAGCAGCTTCCAACCGAGCTCCTACAATGAGCAGTTCTTC.